Following are 27 T cell receptor beta chains from one sample sequenced in a study of T cells expressing NK-cell markers. TCRdb re-called the 5' RACE reads and gives one entry per CDR3 protein, without DNA. The sample table sets out 400,000 to 500,000 distinct CDR3 sequences. The sample comprised blood T cells: a sorted CD56 or NKG2C T cell subset, CD4+ or CD8+ T cells, or bulk PBMC T cells (not recorded which). The receptors come from a woman aged 18-69 years in good health.

V usage is TRBV5-1 and J usage is TRBJ2-5; the D gene TCRdb calls, TRBD2, cannot be checked with no DNA. Germline values: CDR1 SGHRS, CDR2 YFSETQ. The CDR3 runs to 15 residues. The CDR3 is CASSSTGGGQETQYF.

The J gene is TRBJ1-1, the V gene TRBV20-1. The CDR3 sequence is 13 residues long. Germline-derived CDR1 and CDR2 are DFQATT and SNEGSKA (reference sequence). The CDR3 sequence is CSARITIGSDAFF.

The chain recombines TRBV19 with TRBJ2-3; TCRdb's D call of TRBD2 is untestable without DNA. The CDR3 is made up of 16 amino acids. Germline V gives CDR1 LNHDA, CDR2 SQIVND (reference sequence). The CDR3 loop reads CATRGTSGASTDTQYF.

The V and J genes are TRBV5-6 and TRBJ2-2. The CDR3 totals 12 residues. Germline V gene lookup returns CDR1 SGHDT and CDR2 YYEEEE. CDR3: CASRFAVGELFF.

The chain couples TRBV12-3 or TRBV12-4 to TRBJ1-5. The CDR3 is made up of 15 amino acids. The CDR3 reads CASSLFGFGNQPQHF.

The chain links TRBV5-6 to TRBJ1-5; TCRdb returns TRBD1, unconfirmable since there is no DNA. Germline V CDR1 and CDR2: SGHDT, YYEEEE. The CDR3 is 17 residues long. CDR3 amino acids: CASSPRGHLFPNQPQHF.

The chain joins TRBV29-1 to TRBJ2-5; TCRdb gives TRBD2 as the D gene, but with no DNA this cannot be confirmed. The germline V gene has CDR1 SQVTM and CDR2 ANQGSEA. The CDR3 has 14 residues. CDR3 amino acids: CSVVAGNVQETQYF.

The chain combines TRBV5-1 with TRBJ2-7; TCRdb selects TRBD2, and the lack of DNA leaves this call unchecked. The CDR3 totals 15 residues. Germline V gives CDR1 SGHRS, CDR2 YFSETQ. CDR3 protein: CASSSSREGYYEQYF. The whole variable domain, remainder taken from reference TRBV5-1 and TRBJ2-7, is KAGVTQTPRYLIKTRGQQVTLSCSPISGHRSVSWYQQTPGQGLQFLFEYFSETQRNKGNFPGRFSGRQFSNSRSEMNVSTLELGDSALYLCASSSSREGYYEQYFGPGTRLTVT.

The CDR3: CASSQEWRREQYF. The V gene is TRBV3-1, the J gene TRBJ2-7. The CDR3 loop spans 13 amino acids. CDR1 is LGHDT and CDR2 is YNNKEL in the germline V gene (reference sequence).

The chain employs TRBV10-2 and TRBJ2-5; lacking DNA, the TRBD2 call made by TCRdb goes unchecked. Germline V gives CDR1 WSHSY, CDR2 SAAADI. This CDR3 contains 17 residues. CDR3 protein: CASRIGVRDVNQETQYF.

CDR3 sequence: CASSVWGAWETQYF. The chain links TRBV27 to TRBJ2-5; lacking DNA, the TRBD1 call made by TCRdb goes unchecked. CDR1 is MNHEY and CDR2 is SMNVEV in the germline V gene (reference sequence). The CDR3 has 14 amino acids.

The V and J genes are TRBV19 and TRBJ2-1. The CDR3 loop spans 13 amino acids. Germline loops: CDR1 LNHDA, CDR2 SQIVND (reference sequence). CDR3 sequence: CASSKTSPREQFF.

J is TRBJ1-6 and V is TRBV6-1; TCRdb picks TRBD1, but there is no DNA to check that call. Germline assignment: CDR1 MNHNS and CDR2 SASEGT. This CDR3 comprises 16 residues. The CDR3 sequence: CASRDTGMDPNSPLHF.

This chain connects TRBV5-1 to TRBJ2-7; TCRdb picks TRBD1, but there is no DNA to check that call. Germline loops: CDR1 SGHRS, CDR2 YFSETQ. The CDR3 totals 12 residues. CDR3 loop: CASSLRGHEQYF.

The chain links TRBV29-1 to TRBJ1-3. CDR3 length: 12 residues. Germline CDR1 reads SQVTM; CDR2 reads ANQGSEA. The CDR3 here is CSVVFSGNTIYF.

This chain links TRBV7-9 with TRBJ2-4. The CDR3 runs 14 residues. CDR1 is SEHNR, CDR2 FQNEAQ, per germline (reference sequence). The CDR3 protein is CASSLGGVRNIQYF. The whole variable domain, filled in from reference TRBV7-9 and TRBJ2-4, reads DTGVSQNPRHKITKRGQNVTFRCDPISEHNRLYWYRQTLGQGPEFLTYFQNEAQLEKSRLLSDRFSAERPKGSFSTLEIQRTEQGDSAMYLCASSLGGVRNIQYFGAGTRLSVL.

The chain is built from TRBV7-9 and TRBJ2-1; the TCRdb call, TRBD2, lacks DNA for checking. In germline, CDR1 is SEHNR, CDR2 FQNEAQ (reference sequence). This CDR3 has 16 amino acids. CDR3 region: CASSLGGGRTIDEQFF.

The CDR3 is CASSTYTTYGYTF. The chain recombines TRBV7-2 with TRBJ1-2. The length of the CDR3 is 13 residues. Germline V gene data show CDR1 as SGHTA and CDR2 as FQGNSA.

J is TRBJ2-1 and V is TRBV20-1. The CDR3 consists of 14 residues. Germline CDR1 DFQATT, CDR2 SNEGSKA (reference sequence). The CDR3 sequence: CSARVGGSYNEQFF.

The rearrangement uses TRBV20-1 and TRBJ1-1; no DNA is available, so the TRBD1 call from TCRdb remains unchecked. CDR1 is DFQATT, CDR2 SNEGSKA, per germline (reference sequence). This CDR3 spans 15 amino acids. The chain's CDR3 is CSARYPGQGAGEAFF.

The chain recombines TRBV6-5 with TRBJ2-6. The germline V gene has CDR1 MNHEY and CDR2 SVGAGI. The CDR3 is 15 amino acids. The CDR3 sequence is CASSYIAAGANVLTF.

The gene calls are TRBV12-3 or TRBV12-4 and TRBJ2-5; TCRdb indicates TRBD2, and absent DNA this call remains unverified. The CDR3 has 15 amino acids. The CDR3 loop is CASRGGLASQETQYF.

The chain couples TRBV7-9 to TRBJ2-3; the D call from TCRdb, TRBD1, cannot be confirmed without DNA. CDR3 length equals 14 residues. Germline assignment: CDR1 SEHNR and CDR2 FQNEAQ (reference sequence). The CDR3 protein is CASSFDRPTDTQYF.

The CDR3 here is CASSWVGVTDTQYF. This chain links TRBV12-3 or TRBV12-4 with TRBJ2-3; TCRdb lists TRBD2, though no DNA is available to test this call. CDR3 length: 14 amino acids.

This chain joins TRBV7-2 and TRBJ2-7; TCRdb indicates TRBD1, and absent DNA this call remains unverified. This CDR3 contains 14 residues. Germline assignment: CDR1 SGHTA and CDR2 FQGNSA. The CDR3 sequence: CASSPQTVSNEQYF.

V and J are TRBV5-1 and TRBJ2-7; the TRBD2 assignment by TCRdb is unverifiable without DNA. Germline V lookup: CDR1 SGHRS, CDR2 YFSETQ. The CDR3 contains 16 residues. CDR3 sequence: CASSGGVSQPYHEQYF.

The chain employs TRBV20-1 and TRBJ2-7. The germline CDR1 and CDR2 sequences are DFQATT and SNEGSKA (reference sequence). The CDR3 runs to 13 residues. The CDR3 protein is CSASIQSSYEQYF.